Listed below are T cell receptor beta chains from one sample, sequenced in a study of neurological immune-mediated disorders. TCRdb fed the 5' RACE reads into MiXCR, producing one record per CDR3 protein. This table holds 45,000 to 50,000 distinct CDR3 sequences, approximately 4.5% found once. Sequenced sample: PBMCs. These receptors originate from a woman in her fifties or sixties with multiple sclerosis. Both conserved end residues are part of each CDR3. The D gene is left open where the match is weak. Not all rows give a size; the values are once, few, many and, for expanded clones, a class.

J,size,D,V,CDR3,DNA
TRBJ1-2,-,-,TRBV7-2,CASSLGQYGYTF,TGTGCCAGCAGCTTAGGACAGTATGGCTACACCTTC
TRBJ2-2,many,TRBD2,TRBV4-1,CASSQPKAGDHTGELFF,TGCGCCAGCAGCCAACCAAAGGCGGGAGACCACACCGGGGAGCTGTTTTTT
TRBJ1-2,many,TRBD1,TRBV5-1,CASSEQGQEYGYTF,TGCGCCAGCAGCGAACAGGGGCAAGAGTATGGCTACACCTTC
TRBJ2-1,many,TRBD2,TRBV20-1,CSAPGLAGANEQFF,TGCAGTGCCCCGGGACTAGCGGGAGCCAATGAGCAGTTCTTC
TRBJ1-1,-,TRBD1,TRBV12-3/TRBV12-4,CASSLGGGWTEAFF,TGTGCCAGCAGTTTAGGAGGGGGCTGGACTGAAGCTTTCTTT
TRBJ2-7,-,TRBD2,TRBV5-5,CASSLVGGLYEQYF,TGTGCCAGCAGCTTGGTGGGAGGGCTTTACGAGCAGTACTTC
TRBJ1-1,-,-,TRBV4-3,CASSQDYGGVGDTEAFF,TGCGCCAGCAGCCAAGATTACGGGGGAGTGGGAGACACTGAAGCTTTCTTT
TRBJ2-3,many,TRBD2,TRBV9,CASSLLPGLVDTQYF,TGTGCCAGCAGCCTGCTCCCGGGACTAGTAGATACGCAGTATTTT
TRBJ1-6,many,-,TRBV15,CATSRDLGVNSPLHF,TGTGCCACCAGCAGAGATTTGGGGGTTAATTCACCCCTCCACTTT
TRBJ1-5,few,-,TRBV20-1,CSARDGARPGDQPQNF,TGCAGTGCTAGAGATGGGGCCAGACCAGGGGATCAGCCCCAGAATTTT
TRBJ2-7,-,TRBD1,TRBV20-1,CSARAYRGSGYEQYF,TGCAGTGCTAGGGCCTACAGGGGTAGTGGCTACGAGCAGTACTTC
TRBJ2-3,many,TRBD2,TRBV7-3,CASSASGLADTQYF,TGTGCCAGCAGCGCTAGCGGGTTAGCTGATACGCAGTATTTT